These 5 T cell receptor beta chains were sequenced from one sample in a study of human CD8 memory T cell subsets (TCRdb year 2020). Sequenced using a NextSeq 550. A Human TCR Profiling Kit was used to prepare UMI-labeled 5' RACE TCRbeta libraries. The reads underwent TCRdb reprocessing, giving one record for each CDR3 protein sequence and no DNA. The sample has roughly 4,200 distinct CDR3 sequences on record. The ten largest clones add up to roughly 30% of the sample. Sequences were obtained from CD8+ effector memory T cells (TEM) sorted from PBMCs. The sample's cell subset or site label, in plain terms: effector memory CD8 T cells, CCR7- CD45RO+ CD95+. The receptors come from a human donor in good health.

J is TRBJ2-7 and V is TRBV7-8; checking the TCRdb D call of TRBD1 is not possible without DNA. Germline V lookup: CDR1 SGHVS, CDR2 FQNEAQ. The CDR3 sequence is 16 residues long. CDR3 amino acids: CASIAGGSYSSYEQYF.

The rearrangement links TRBV4-2 to TRBJ1-1. This CDR3 is built from 14 residues. Germline V gene sequence: CDR1 LGHNA, CDR2 YNFKEQ. The CDR3 loop reads CASSQGVANTEAFF.

V usage is TRBV20-1 and J usage is TRBJ2-7; TCRdb's D gene call, TRBD1, goes unchecked for lack of DNA. The V gene's germline CDR1 is DFQATT and CDR2 SNEGSKA (reference sequence). This CDR3 is 14 amino acids long. The CDR3: CSAREGQGFYEQYF.

The chain uses TRBV6-1 and TRBJ1-5; there is no DNA to check the TCRdb D call of TRBD1. Per the germline V gene, CDR1 is MNHNS and CDR2 is SASEGT. CDR3 length equals 14 residues. CDR3 loop: CASSPGTGSQPQHF.

This chain links TRBV28 with TRBJ2-1; TCRdb's D call, TRBD1, is unchecked because there is no DNA. CDR3 length equals 14 residues. CDR1 and CDR2 from the germline V gene are MDHEN and SYDVKM. CDR3 in amino acids: CASSSWTANNEQFF.